Sequencing of this T cell receptor (beta chain) was carried out in a study of T cell repertoires in cytomegalovirus infection. Study information: CMV epitopes, recently identified HLA-C-restricted and well-studied HLA-B-restricted, were used. An indication of both CMV infection and matching HLA type came from public TCR beta signatures.

This clonotype was counted many times. What it recognizes is unknown. Notes on the study in general: Cumulative frequency (of public TCR beta family members) identified carriers of CMV plus the relevant HLA. There were HLA-C-restricted CMV-specific TCR beta clonotypes dominating the ex vivo response.

TCRdb fed the reads into MiXCR, producing one record per CDR3 protein. The sample shows some 500,000 distinct CDR3 sequences, roughly a third of them seen only once. Germline CDR1 SGHTA, CDR2 FQGNSA. Trimming took 5 bases from V and 2 from J, leaving 12 bases between them. The CDR3 is made up of 14 amino acids. The genes are TRBV7-2 and TRBJ1-2, with a possible D match to TRBD1 (6 bases). Sequencing used cultured PBMCs, obtained from culture after CMV antigen stimulation. This receptor was identified in a human donor in good health (CMV status not recorded). Some clones in this sample may be carry-over from other donors' samples. The CDR3 region is CASSRDRMNYGYTF. In nucleotides, the CDR3 is TGTGCCAGCAGCCGCGACAGGATGAACTATGGCTACACCTTC.